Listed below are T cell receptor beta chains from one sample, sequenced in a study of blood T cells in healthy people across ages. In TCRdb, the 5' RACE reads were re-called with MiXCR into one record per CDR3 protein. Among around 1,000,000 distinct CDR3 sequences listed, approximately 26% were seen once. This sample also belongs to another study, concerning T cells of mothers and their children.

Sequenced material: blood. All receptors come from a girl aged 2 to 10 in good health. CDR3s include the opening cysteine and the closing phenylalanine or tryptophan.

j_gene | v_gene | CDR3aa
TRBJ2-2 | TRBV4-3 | CASSQDLGGSTGELFF
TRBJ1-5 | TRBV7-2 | CASSPAGRQPQHF
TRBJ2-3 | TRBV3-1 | CASSRRGLTDTQYF
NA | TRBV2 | CASRAGTGVNEQYF
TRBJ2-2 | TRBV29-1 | CSVEGAANTGELFF
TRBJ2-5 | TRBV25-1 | CASSVDEAQETQYF
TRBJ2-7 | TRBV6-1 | CASSELAGAGYEQYF
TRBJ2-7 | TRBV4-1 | CASSQDRLAEAYEQYF
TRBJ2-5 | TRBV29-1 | CSTTAETQYF
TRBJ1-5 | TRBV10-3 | CAISESPGNQPQHF
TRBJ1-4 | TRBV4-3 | CASSQDLAEGINEKLFF
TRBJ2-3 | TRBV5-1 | CASSSTGLAPTDTQYF
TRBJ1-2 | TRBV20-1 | CSAIGGGASFDGYTF
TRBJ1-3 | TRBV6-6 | CASSHRGLRGNTIYF
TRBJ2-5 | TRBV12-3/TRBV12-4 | CASSLPRDRAEGRETQYF
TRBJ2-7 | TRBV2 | CASSDSWLARRETYEQYF
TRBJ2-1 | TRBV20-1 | CSAGGLAETNEQFF
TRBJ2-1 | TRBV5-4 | CASSLALAAGEQFF
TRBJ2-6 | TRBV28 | CASRPPGGPGANVLTF
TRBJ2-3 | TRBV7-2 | CASSFGRRTDTQYF
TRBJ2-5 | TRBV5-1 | CASSEDRDGQYF
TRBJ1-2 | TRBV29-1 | CSVESFEDLNYGYTF
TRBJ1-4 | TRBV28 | CASSGGEGHRNEKLFF
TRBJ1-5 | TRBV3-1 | CASSQRREQPQHF
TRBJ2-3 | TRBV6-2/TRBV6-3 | CASRGYGSTDTQYF
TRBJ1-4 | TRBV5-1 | CASSSRQGAKNEKLFF
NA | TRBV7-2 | CASSFGQADAYEQYF
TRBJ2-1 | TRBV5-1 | CASSLAGARGNEQFF
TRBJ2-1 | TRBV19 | CASSKGTSGAIGYEQFF
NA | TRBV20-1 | CSARGAGLAGLGSHEQYF
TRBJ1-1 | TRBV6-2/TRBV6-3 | CASGVAVNTEAFF
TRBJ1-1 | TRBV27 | CASQAFVEGTEAFF
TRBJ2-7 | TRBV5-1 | CASKTTKVGPRGGEQYF
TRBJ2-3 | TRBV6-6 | CASTPMVRGGGDTQYF
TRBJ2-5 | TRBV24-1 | CATSDFIGDLMRETQYF
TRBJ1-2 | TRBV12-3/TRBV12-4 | CASSYLGQGGTF
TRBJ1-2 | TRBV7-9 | CAAGGPMDLYGYTF
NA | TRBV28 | CASRGLAPYEQYF
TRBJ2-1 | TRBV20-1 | CSARDVSRGRDNEQFF
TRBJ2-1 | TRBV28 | CASSFMGGGNEQFF
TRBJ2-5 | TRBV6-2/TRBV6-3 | CASTSGLAAITQETQYF